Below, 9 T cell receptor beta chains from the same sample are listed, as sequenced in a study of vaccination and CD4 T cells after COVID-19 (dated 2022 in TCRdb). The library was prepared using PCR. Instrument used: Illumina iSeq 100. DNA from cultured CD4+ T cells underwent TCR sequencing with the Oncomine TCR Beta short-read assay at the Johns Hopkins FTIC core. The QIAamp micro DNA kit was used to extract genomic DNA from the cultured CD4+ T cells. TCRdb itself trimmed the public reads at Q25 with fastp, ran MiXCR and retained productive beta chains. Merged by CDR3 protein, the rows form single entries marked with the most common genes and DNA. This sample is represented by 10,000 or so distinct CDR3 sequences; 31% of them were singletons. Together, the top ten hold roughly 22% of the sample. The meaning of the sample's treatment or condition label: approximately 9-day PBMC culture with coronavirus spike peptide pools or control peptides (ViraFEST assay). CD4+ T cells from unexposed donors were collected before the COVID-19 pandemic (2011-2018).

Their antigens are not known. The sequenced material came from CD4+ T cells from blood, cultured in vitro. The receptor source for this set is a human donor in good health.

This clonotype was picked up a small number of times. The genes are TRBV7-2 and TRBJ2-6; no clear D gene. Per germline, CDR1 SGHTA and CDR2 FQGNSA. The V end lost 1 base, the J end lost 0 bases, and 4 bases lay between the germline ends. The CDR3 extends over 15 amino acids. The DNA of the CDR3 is TGTGCCAGCAGCTTAGGGCTCTCTGGGGCCAACGTCCTGACTTTC. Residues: CASSLGLSGANVLTF.

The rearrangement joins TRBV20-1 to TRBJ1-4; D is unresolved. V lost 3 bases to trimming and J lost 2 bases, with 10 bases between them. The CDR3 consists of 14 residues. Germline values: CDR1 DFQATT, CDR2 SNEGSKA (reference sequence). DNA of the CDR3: TGCAGTGCTAGCACATCCGGGACTAATGAAAAACTGTTTTTT. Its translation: CSASTSGTNEKLFF.

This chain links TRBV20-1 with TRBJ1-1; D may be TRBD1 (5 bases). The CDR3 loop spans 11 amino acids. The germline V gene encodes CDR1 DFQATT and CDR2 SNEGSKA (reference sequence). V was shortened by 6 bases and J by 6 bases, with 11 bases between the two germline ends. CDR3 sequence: CSAPWGAEAFF. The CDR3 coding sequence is TGCAGTGCGCCGTGGGGGGCTGAAGCTTTCTTT.

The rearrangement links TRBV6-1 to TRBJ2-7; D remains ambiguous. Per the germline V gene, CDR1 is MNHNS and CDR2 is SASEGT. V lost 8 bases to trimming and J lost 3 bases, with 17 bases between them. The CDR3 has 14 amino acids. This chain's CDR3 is CASSTGGRIYEQYF. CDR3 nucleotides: TGTGCCAGCTCCACCGGCGGACGGATCTACGAGCAGTACTTC.

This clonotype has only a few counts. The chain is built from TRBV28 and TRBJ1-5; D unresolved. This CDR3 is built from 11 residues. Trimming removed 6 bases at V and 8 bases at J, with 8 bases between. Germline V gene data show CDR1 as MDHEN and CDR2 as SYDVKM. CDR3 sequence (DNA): TGTGCCAGCAGGAGAAGGGAGCCCCAGCATTTT. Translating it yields CASRRREPQHF.

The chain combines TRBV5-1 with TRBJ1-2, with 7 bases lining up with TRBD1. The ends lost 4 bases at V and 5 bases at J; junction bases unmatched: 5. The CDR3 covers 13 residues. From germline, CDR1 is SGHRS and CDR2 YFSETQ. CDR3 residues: CASSPGTVYGYTF. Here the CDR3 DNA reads TGCGCCAGCAGCCCCGGGACAGTGTATGGCTACACCTTC.

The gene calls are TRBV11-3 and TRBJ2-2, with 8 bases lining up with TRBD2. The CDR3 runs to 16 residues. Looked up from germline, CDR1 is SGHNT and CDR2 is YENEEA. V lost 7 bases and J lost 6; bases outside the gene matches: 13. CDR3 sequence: CASTRGSAGGAGELFF. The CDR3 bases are TGTGCCAGCACCCGGGGTTCGGCGGGAGGCGCCGGGGAGCTGTTTTTT.

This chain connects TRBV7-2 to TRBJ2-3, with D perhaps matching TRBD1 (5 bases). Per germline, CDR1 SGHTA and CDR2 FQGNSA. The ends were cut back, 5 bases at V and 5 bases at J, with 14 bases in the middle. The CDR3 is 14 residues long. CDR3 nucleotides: TGTGCCAGCAGCCCCTCCCTTCAGGGAGATACGCAGTATTTT. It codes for CASSPSLQGDTQYF.

The CDR3 DNA is TGTGCCAGCAGCCCTGCGGGTATCTCTTCACCCCTCCACTTT. The encoded protein is CASSPAGISSPLHF. This sequence joins TRBV7-6 and TRBJ1-6, with D unresolved. From germline, CDR1 is SGHVS and CDR2 FNYEAQ. Between the trimmed V and J ends, which lost 5 bases and 9 bases, there was a span of 14 bases. The CDR3 is 14 amino acids.